The clone carrying this T cell receptor beta chain occurred many times. Its specificity is unknown. V dropped 5 bases and J dropped 3; count of bases not matched to a gene: 5. The CDR3 length is 15 residues. Germline V gene sequence: CDR1 SEHNR, CDR2 FQNEAQ (reference sequence). This entry comes from a study of T cells in Graves' hyperthyroidism and ophthalmopathy. Study findings and constraints: Ophthalmopathy was model-predicted a median around 6.7 months pre-onset.

Template material for amplifying TCR beta CDR3 regions consisted of RNA transcripts. A first-round RT-PCR of the TCR CDR3 used the HTBI primer set. MiXCR was run by TCRdb on the multiplex PCR reads, yielding one entry per CDR3 protein. The sample has more than 300,000 distinct CDR3 sequences, under 20% seen once. This clonotype originated in a man younger than 35 with Graves' ophthalmopathy. The gene calls are TRBV7-9 and TRBJ2-1; 9 nucleotides line up with TRBD2. Sequencing used blood. Here the CDR3 DNA reads TGTGCCAGCAGCACCCGCGGGGGGGGCTACAATGAGCAGTTCTTC. Its translation: CASSTRGGGYNEQFF.